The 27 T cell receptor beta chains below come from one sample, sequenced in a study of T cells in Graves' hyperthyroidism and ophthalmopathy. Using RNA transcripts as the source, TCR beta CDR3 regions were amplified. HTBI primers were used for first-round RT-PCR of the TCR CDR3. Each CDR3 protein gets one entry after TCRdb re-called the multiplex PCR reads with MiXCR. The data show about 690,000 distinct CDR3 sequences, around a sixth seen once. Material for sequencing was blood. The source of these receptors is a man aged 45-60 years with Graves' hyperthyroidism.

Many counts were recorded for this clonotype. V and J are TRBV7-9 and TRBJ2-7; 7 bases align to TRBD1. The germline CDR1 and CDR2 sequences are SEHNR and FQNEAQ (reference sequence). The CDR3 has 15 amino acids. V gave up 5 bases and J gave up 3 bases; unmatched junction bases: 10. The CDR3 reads CASSPGTEEIYEQYF. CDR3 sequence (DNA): TGTGCCAGCAGCCCTGGGACAGAAGAAATCTACGAGCAGTACTTC.

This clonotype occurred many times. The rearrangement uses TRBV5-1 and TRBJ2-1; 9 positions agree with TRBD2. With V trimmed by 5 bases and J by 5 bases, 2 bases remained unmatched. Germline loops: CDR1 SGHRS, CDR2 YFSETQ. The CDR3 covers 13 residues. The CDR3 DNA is TGCGCCAGCAGGGCTAGCGGGAACAATGAGCAGTTCTTC. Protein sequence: CASRASGNNEQFF.

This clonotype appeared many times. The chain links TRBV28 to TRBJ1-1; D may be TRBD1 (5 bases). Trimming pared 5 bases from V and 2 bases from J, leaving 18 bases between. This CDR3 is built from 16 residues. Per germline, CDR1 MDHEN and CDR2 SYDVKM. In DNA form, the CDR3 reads TGTGCCAGCAGTACTCCGGGACCTTATTATAACACTGAAGCTTTCTTT. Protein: CASSTPGPYYNTEAFF.

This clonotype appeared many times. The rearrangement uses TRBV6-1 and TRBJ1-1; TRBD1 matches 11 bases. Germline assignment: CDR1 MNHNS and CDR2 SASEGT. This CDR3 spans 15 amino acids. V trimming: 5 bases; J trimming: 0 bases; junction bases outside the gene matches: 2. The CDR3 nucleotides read TGTGCCAGCAGTTTGGACAGGGGGCTGAACACTGAAGCTTTCTTT. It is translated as CASSLDRGLNTEAFF.

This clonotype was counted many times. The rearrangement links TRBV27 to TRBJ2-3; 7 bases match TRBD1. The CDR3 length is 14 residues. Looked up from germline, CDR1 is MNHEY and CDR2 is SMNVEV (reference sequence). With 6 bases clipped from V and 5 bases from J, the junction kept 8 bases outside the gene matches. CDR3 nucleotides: TGTGCCAGCAGCCCCTACAGGACAGGAGATACGCAGTATTTT. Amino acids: CASSPYRTGDTQYF.

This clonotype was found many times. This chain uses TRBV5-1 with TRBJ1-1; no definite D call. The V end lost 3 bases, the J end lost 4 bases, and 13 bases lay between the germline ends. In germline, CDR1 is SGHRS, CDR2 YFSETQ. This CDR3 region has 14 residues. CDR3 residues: CASSSQDGITEAFF. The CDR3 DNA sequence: TGCGCCAGCAGCTCGCAGGACGGGATCACTGAAGCTTTCTTT.

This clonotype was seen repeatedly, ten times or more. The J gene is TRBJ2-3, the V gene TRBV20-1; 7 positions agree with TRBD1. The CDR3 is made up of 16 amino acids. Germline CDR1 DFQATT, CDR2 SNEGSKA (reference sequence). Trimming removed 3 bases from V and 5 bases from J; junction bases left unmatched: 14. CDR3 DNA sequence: TGCAGTGCTAGTCTCCTGAATGACAGGGAAGTAGATACGCAGTATTTT. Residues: CSASLLNDREVDTQYF.

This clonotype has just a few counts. This chain's CDR3 is CASSFRDYLSYEQYF. Written as DNA, the CDR3 is TGTGCCAGCAGTTTCAGGGACTATCTCTCCTACGAGCAGTACTTC. This chain uses TRBV28 with TRBJ2-7, with 7 bases fitting TRBD2. J was trimmed by 0 bases and V by 3 bases; bases with no gene match: 5. CDR3 length: 15 amino acids. Per germline, CDR1 MDHEN and CDR2 SYDVKM. Full variable domain (remainder filled in from reference TRBV28 and TRBJ2-7): DVKVTQSSRYLVKRTGEKVFLECVQDMDHENMFWYRQDPGLGLRLIYFSYDVKMKEKGDIPEGYSVSREKKERFSLILESASTNQTSMYLCASSFRDYLSYEQYFGPGTRLTVT.

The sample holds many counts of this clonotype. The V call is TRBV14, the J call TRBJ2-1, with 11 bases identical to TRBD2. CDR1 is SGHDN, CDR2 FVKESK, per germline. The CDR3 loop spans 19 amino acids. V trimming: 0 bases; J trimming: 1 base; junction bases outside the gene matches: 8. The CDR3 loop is CASSQESVTSGRSYNEQFF. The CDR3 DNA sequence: TGTGCCAGCAGCCAAGAATCGGTCACTAGCGGGAGATCCTACAATGAGCAGTTCTTC. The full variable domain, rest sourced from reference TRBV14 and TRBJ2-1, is EAGVTQFPSHSVIEKGQTVTLRCDPISGHDNLYWYRRVMGKEIKFLLHFVKESKQDESGMPNNRFLAERTGGTYSTLKVQPAELEDSGVYFCASSQESVTSGRSYNEQFFGPGTRLTVL.

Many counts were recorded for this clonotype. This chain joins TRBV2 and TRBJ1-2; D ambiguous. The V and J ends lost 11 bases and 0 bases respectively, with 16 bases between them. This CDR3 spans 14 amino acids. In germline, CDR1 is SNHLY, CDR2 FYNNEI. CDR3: CASCRADSNYGYTF. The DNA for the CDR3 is TGTGCCTCGTGTCGGGCCGACTCTAACTATGGCTACACCTTC.

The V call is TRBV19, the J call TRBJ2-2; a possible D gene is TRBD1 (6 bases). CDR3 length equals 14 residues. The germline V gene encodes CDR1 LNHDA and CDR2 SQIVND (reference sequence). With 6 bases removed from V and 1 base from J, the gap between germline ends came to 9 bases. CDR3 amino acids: CASRGTRNTGELFF. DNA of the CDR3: TGTGCCAGTAGAGGGACAAGGAACACCGGGGAGCTGTTTTTT.

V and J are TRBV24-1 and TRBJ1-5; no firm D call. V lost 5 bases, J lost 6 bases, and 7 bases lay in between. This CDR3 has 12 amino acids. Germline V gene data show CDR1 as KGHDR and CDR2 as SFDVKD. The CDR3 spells CATSARGQPQHF. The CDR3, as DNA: TGTGCCACCAGTGCGCGCGGTCAGCCCCAGCATTTT.

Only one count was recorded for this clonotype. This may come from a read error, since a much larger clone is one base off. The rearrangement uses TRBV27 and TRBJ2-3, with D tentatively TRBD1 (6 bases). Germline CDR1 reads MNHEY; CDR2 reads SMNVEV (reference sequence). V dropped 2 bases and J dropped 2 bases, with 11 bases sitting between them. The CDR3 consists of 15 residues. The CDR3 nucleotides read TGTGCCAGCAGTTTAACGGGACACACCACAGATACGCAGTATTTT. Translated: CASSLTGHTTDTQYF.

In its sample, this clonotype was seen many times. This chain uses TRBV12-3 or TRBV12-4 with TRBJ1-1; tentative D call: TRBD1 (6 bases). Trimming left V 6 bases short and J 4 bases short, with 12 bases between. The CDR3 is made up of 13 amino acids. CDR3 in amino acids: CASSRGQSTEAFF. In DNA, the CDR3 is TGTGCCAGCAGCAGGGGACAATCCACTGAAGCTTTCTTT.

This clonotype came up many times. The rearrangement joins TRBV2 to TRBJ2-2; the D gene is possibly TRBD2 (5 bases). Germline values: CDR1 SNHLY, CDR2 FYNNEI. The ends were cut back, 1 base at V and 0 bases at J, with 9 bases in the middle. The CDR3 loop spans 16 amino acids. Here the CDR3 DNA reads TGTGCCAGCAGTGAAGTGGCTAGCTCGAACACCGGGGAGCTGTTTTTT. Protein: CASSEVASSNTGELFF.

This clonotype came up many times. The CDR3 coding sequence is TGTGCCAGCAGTCCGGCTGGGGGTTCGAGCGAGCAGTACTTC. Its protein is CASSPAGGSSEQYF. The V gene is TRBV2, the J gene TRBJ2-7; D assignment may be TRBD1 or TRBD2 (5 bases each). Germline lookup yields CDR1 SNHLY and CDR2 FYNNEI. Between the trimmed V and J ends, which lost 5 bases and 6 bases, there was a span of 17 bases. CDR3 length equals 14 residues.

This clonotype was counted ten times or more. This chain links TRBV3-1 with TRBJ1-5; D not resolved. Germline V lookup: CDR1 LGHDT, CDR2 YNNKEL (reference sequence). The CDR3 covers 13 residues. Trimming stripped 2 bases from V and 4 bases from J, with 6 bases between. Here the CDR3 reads CASSQRGNQPQHF. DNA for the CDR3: TGTGCCAGCAGCCAACGGGGAAATCAGCCCCAGCATTTT.

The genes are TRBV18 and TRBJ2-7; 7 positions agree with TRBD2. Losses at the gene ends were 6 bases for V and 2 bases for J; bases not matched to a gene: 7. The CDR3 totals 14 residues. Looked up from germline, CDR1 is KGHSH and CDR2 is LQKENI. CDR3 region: CASSRSSGAYEQYF. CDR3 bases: TGTGCCAGCTCCCGCTCTAGCGGTGCCTACGAGCAGTACTTC. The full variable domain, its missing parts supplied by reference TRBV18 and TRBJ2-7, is NAGVMQNPRHLVRRRGQEARLRCSPMKGHSHVYWYRQLPEEGLKFMVYLQKENIIDESGMPKERFSAEFPKEGPSILRIQQVVRGDSAAYFCASSRSSGAYEQYFGPGTRLTVT.

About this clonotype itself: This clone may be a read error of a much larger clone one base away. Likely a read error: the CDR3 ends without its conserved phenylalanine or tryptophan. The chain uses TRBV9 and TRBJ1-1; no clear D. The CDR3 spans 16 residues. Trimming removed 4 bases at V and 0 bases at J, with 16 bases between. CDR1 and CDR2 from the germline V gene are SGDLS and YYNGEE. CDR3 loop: CASSLGLSQMNTEAFL. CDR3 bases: TGTGCCAGCAGCCTCGGGCTATCACAAATGAACACTGAAGCTTTCCTT.

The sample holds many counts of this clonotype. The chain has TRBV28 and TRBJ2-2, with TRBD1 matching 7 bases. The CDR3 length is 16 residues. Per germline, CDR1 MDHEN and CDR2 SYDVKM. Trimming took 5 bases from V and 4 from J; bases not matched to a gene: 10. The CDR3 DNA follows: TGTGCCAGCAGTCAACCGGGACAGACAGGCACCGGGGAGCTGTTTTTT. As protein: CASSQPGQTGTGELFF.

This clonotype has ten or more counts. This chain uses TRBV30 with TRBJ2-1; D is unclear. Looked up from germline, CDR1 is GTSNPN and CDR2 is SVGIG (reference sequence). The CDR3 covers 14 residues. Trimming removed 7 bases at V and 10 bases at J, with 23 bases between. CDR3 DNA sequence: TGTGCCTCGAAATACGGATTGGACCTGGCGGAGCAGTTCTTC. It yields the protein CASKYGLDLAEQFF.

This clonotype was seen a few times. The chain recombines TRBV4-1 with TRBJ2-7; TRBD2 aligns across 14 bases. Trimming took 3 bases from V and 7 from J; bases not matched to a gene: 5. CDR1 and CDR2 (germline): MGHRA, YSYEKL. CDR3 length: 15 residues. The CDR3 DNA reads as TGCGCCAGCAGCCAGATGGGACTAGCGGGAGCTGAGCAGTACTTC. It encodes CASSQMGLAGAEQYF.

The CDR3 DNA follows: TGTGCCGGACCGGGACAGAATAACACTGAAGCTTTCTTT. Encoded protein: CAGPGQNNTEAFF. V and J are TRBV6-1 and TRBJ1-1; 7 bases are shared with TRBD1. The V gene end was trimmed by 11 bases and the J gene end by 2 bases; junction bases not matched to a gene: 8. In germline, CDR1 is MNHNS, CDR2 SASEGT. The CDR3 covers 13 residues.

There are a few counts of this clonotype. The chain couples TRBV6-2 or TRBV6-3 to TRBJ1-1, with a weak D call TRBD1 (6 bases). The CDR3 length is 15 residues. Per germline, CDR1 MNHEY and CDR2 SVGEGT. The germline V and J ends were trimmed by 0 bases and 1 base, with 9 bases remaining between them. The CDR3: CASSYSGAGNTEAFF. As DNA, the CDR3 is TGTGCCAGCAGTTACTCGGGGGCAGGGAACACTGAAGCTTTCTTT.

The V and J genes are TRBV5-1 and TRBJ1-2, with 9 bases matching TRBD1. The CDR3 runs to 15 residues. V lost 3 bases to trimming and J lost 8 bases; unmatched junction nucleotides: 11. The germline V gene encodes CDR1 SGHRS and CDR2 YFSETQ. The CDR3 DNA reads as TGCGCCAGCAGCTCTGGGGGACAGGGAATTCCCGGCTACACCTTC. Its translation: CASSSGGQGIPGYTF.

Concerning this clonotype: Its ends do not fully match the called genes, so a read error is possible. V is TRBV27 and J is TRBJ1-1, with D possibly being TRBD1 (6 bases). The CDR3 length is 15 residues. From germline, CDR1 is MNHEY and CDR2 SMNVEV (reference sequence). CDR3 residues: CASSLGGQGNTQAFF. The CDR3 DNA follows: TGTGCCAGCAGTTTAGGCGGGCAGGGGAACACTCAAGCTTTCTTT.

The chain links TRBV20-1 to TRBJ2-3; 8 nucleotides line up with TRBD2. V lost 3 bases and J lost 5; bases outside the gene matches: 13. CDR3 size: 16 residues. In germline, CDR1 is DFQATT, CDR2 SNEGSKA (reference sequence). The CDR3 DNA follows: TGCAGTGCTAGCGGGGCTAGCGGGCGGTTGGTAGATACGCAGTATTTT. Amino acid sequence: CSASGASGRLVDTQYF.